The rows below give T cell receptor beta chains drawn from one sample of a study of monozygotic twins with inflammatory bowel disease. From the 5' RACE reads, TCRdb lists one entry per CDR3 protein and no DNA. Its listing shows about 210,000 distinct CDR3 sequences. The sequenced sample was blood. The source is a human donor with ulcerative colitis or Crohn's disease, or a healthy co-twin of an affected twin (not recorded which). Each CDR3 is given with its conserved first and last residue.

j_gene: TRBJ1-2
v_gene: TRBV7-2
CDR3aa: CASSLPTGTYGYTF

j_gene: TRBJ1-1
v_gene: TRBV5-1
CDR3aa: CASSLDRENTEAFF

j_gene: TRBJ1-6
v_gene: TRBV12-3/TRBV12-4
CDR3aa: CASSFGGSYNSPLHF

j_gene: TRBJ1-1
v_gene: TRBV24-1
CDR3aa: CAPTRQGLNTEAFF

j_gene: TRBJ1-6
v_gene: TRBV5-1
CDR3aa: CASSSGQGKSPLHF

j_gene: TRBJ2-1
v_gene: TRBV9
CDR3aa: CASSPRGALAGGLNEQFF

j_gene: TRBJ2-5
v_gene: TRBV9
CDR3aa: CASSERGGLETQYF

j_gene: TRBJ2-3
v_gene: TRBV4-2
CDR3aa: CASSHGRQGGTDTQYF

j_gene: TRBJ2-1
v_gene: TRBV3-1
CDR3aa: CASSRDLPGNYNEQFF

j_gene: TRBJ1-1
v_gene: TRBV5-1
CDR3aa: CASSPMGDENTEAFF

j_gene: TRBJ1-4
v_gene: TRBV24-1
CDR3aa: CATSDRGPNEKLFF

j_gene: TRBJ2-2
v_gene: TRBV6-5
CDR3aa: CASSYQQSTGELFF

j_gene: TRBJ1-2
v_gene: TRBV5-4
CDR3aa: CASSDRDRGYGYTF

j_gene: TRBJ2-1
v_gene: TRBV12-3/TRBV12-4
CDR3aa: CASSPTGTQYNEQFF

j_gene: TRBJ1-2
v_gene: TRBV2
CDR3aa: CATQTDFNYGYTF

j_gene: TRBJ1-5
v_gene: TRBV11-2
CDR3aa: CASSLDRLQPQHF

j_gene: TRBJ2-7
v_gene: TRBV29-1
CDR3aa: CSVAADYGEGEQYF

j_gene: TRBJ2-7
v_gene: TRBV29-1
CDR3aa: CSVHGVGTGTYEQYF

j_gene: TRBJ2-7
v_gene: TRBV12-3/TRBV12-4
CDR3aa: CASSPTSGNEQYF

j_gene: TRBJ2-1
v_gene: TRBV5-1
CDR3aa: CASSSGTGAYNEQFF

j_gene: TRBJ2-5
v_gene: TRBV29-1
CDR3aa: CSVDSGLRGETQYF

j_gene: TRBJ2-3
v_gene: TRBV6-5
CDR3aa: CASSYSAGGPIDTQYF

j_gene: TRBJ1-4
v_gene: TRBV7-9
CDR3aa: CASSLRGEGELFF

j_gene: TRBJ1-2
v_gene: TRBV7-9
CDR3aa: CASSLGGGNGYTF

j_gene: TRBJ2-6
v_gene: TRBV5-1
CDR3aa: CASSLVGEGANVLTF

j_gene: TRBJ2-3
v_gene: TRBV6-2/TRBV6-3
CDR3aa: CASSTGGGQQYF

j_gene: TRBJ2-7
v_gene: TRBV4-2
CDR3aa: CASSQGGGHTGEQYF

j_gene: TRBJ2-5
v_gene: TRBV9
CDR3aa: CASSVGTSGGLQETQYF

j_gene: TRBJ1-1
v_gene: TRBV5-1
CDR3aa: CASTSGAVTEAFF

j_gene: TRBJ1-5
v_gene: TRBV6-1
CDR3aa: CASSGYRTGGSQPQHF

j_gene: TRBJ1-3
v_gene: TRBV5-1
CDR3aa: CASSLESDPGNTIYF

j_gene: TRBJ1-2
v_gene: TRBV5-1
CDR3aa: CASSLEVGDNYGYTF

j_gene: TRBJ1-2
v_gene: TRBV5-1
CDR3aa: CASSPEVGGNYGYTF

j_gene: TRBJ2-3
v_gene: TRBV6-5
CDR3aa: CASSYSGLWGLATQYF

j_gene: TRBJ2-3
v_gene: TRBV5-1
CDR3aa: CASSLDPPGPTDTLYF

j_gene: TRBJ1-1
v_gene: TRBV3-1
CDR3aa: CASSKGPTLGQGEAFF

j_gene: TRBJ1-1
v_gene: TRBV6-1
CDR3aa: CASSPPGTRNTEAFF

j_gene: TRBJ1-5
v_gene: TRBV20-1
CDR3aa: CSAWTGRSSNQPQHF

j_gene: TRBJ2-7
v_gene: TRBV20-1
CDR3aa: CSARDQRDYYEQYF

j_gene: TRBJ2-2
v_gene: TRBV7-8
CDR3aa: CASSYNPGQAITGELFF

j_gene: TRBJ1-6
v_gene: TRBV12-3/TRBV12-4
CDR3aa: CATQREGNSPLHF

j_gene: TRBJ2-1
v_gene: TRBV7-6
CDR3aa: CASSLAHALAGNYNEQFF

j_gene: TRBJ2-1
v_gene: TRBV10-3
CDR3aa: CATAGGQGIDEQFF

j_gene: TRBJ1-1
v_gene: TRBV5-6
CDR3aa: CAVHRGRGTEAFF

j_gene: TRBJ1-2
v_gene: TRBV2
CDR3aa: CASSEYTGGNYGYTF

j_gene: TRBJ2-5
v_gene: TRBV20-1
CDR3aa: CSATPRETQYF

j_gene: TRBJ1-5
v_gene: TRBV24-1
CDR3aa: CATSDRGAAQPQHF

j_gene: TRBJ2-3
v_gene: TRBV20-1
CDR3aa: CSARDATTGPPPDTQYF

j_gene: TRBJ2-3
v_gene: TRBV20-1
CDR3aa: CSARRPGGADTQYF

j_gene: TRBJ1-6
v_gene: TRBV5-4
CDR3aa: CASSPRTDYNSPLHF

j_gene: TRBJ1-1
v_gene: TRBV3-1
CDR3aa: CASSQDYRGDTEAFF